The source of this T cell receptor (beta chain) is a study of beta chain features in type 1 diabetes. Study-level results: Researchers cautioned that cDNA sequencing could over-represent cells with high TCR expression.

Sorting based on CD45RO/CCR7/CD25/CD127/CD95/CD27 separated CD4+ naive, central memory, regulatory and stem cell-like memory cells. V was pared by 4 bases and J by 8 bases, with 20 bases between. The germline gives CDR1 SGHDT, CDR2 YYEEEE. The CDR3 spans 15 residues. Expressed TCRB transcripts were sequenced because the entire RNA isolate underwent reverse transcription. Clones were sequenced by immunoSEQ multiplex PCR, and TCRdb holds only the in-frame ones, with some missing. The sample lists under 550,000 clones, about an eighth occurring once. This clone was recorded a few times. Its matching antigen is unknown.

What was sequenced was naive CD4+ T cells from blood. The rearrangement joins TRBV5-6 to TRBJ2-3, with D possibly TRBD2 on 6 matching bases. The origin of this receptor is a woman under 30 in good health. As DNA, the CDR3 is TGTGCCAGCAGCCGGAGACACTCACCCGGGGGTACGCAGTATTTT. This translates into CASSRRHSPGGTQYF.